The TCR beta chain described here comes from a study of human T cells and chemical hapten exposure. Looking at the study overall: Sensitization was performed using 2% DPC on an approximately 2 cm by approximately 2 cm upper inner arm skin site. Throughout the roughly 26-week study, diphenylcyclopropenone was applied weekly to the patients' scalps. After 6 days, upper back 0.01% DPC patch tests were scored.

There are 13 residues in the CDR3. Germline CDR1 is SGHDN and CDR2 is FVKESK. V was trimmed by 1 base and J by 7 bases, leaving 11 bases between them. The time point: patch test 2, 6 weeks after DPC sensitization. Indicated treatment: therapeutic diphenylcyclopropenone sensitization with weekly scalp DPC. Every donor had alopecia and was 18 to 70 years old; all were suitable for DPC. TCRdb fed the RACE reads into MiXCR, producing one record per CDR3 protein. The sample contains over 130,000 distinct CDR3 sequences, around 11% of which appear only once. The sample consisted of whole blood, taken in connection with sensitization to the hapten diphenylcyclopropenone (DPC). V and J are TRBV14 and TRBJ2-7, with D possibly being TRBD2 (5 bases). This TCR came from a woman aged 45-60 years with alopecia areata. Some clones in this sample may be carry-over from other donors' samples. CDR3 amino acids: CASSQGLQREQYF. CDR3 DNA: TGTGCCAGCAGCCAAGGGCTCCAGCGGGAGCAGTACTTC. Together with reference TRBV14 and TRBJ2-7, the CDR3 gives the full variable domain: EAGVTQFPSHSVIEKGQTVTLRCDPISGHDNLYWYRRVMGKEIKFLLHFVKESKQDESGMPNNRFLAERTGGTYSTLKVQPAELEDSGVYFCASSQGLQREQYFGPGTRLTVT.